This T cell receptor beta chain was captured in a study of low-dose radiotherapy and immunotherapy resistance in tumors (dated by TCRdb to 2021 to 2024). Turning to the overall study: Cohort 1 received 0.5 Gy per fraction every 2 weeks, with a prescribed total PTV dose of 6.5 Gy. Patients in Cohort 2 were given 1 Gy per fraction every two weeks, for a total of 13 Gy across 26 weeks. Patients were given nivolumab as a 240 mg flat dose every two weeks and ipilimumab at 1 mg/kg every six weeks, with both drugs delivered intravenously. Intravenous cyclophosphamide at 200 mg/m2 was administered every two weeks, one day ahead of each radiation and immunotherapy administration. Patients took aspirin 300 mg orally once daily for four cycles, starting on cycle 1 day 1. Randomization of trial participants into treatment groups was not performed. The translational analysis covered eight patients: three from the first dose cohort and the first five from the second dose cohort.

A remark on this clonotype: Its cognate antigen has yet to be identified. No much larger clonotype is one base removed from it; base qualities were not supplied.

Sequences MNHEY (CDR1) and SVGEGT (CDR2) are obtained from the germline V gene. From cysteine to phenylalanine, the CDR3 is 16 amino acids long. The read is trimmed to its CDR3 DNA, 48 bases read in frame from base 1. Sample time point, as interpreted from the label and publication: before trial treatment. Donors were enrolled in RACIN, a single-arm phase I dose-escalation trial in which nivolumab, ipilimumab, aspirin, low-dose cyclophosphamide and low-dose radiotherapy were combined. To be eligible, a patient needed to have an advanced solid tumor that was TIL-negative. The instrument was an Illumina HiSeq 2500. First-strand cDNA was synthesized with Superscript III and a set of TRAV- and TRBV-specific primers, covering both TCRalpha and TCRbeta chains. TCRs were amplified with Phusion for 15 to 20 PCR cycles, with a constant-region primer paired with the adapter attached to the V primers. The MessageAmp II aRNA Amplification Kit was used to amplify the isolated mRNA, with in vitro transcription run for approximately 15 hours at 37 degrees C. The Dynabeads mRNA DIRECT Purification Kit was used to isolate mRNA for TCR sequencing. Indexed Illumina adapters were added in a second Phusion PCR of around 25 cycles, after which AMPure XP beads were used to purify the products. Turning to the authors' computational methods: Using custom Perl scripts, TCR sequences that encoded the same protein were pooled, out-of-frame sequences were dropped, and the abundance of each clonotype was calculated. TCR sequences supported by only a single read were excluded from analysis. Among the metrics used to describe the repertoires were Shannon entropy, Gini index, clonality, richness, and the frequency of TCRs shared between repertoires. TCRdb redid the processing of the public reads, applying fastp at Q25 and MiXCR, and retained in-frame beta chains. Rows are unified per CDR3 protein, each entry keeping the most common DNA and genes. The V and J calls were determined by TCRdb, not by the authors. The sample includes about 60,000 distinct CDR3 sequences, with 20% to 25% observed a single time. Around 6% of the sample is taken by the ten largest.

The material sequenced was PBMCs, taken before treatment. The receptor chain draws on TRBV6-2 or TRBV6-3 and TRBJ1-1; TRBD1 is a weak D gene call, 6 bases matching. This receptor was taken from a male donor with prostate cancer. The CDR3 region reads CVSSYWGGPMNTEAFF. The DNA is TGTGTTAGCAGTTACTGGGGGGGGCCAATGAACACTGAAGCTTTCTTT.